What follows describes a single T cell receptor beta chain. Its target is unknown. TCR cDNA libraries came from RNA via a modified published protocol. Both ends of each TCR cDNA library bore sample-specific barcodes. TCRdb re-called the 5' RACE reads with MiXCR, one entry per CDR3 protein. The table lists fewer than 450,000 distinct CDR3 sequences, around 30% of them singletons. The CDR3 has 14 amino acids. V was cut by 0 bases and J by 2 bases, with 8 bases left in between. Germline V gene data show CDR1 as MNHEY and CDR2 as SMNVEV (reference sequence). The sample originates from a study of identical twins' blood T cells. Study background: Roughly six alpha and about 6 beta libraries together yielded 50 million or so reads.

Regarding the study as a whole: Twins shared more top CDR3 clonotypes than unrelated donors did.

The sample was PBMCs. This TCR came from a woman between 18 and 50 years old in good health. The genes are TRBV27 and TRBJ2-7; D gene ambiguous. CDR3: CASSLSPNTYEQYF. CDR3 bases: TGTGCCAGCAGTTTATCGCCCAATACCTACGAGCAGTACTTC.